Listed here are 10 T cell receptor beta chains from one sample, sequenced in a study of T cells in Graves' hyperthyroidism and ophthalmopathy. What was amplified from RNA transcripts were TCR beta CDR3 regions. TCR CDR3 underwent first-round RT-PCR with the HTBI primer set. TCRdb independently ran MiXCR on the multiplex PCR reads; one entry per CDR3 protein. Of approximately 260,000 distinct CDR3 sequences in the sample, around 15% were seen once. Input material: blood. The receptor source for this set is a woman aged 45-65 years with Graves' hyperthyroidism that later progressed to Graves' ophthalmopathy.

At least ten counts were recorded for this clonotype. The CDR3 DNA is TGTGCCTGGTCACAGCAGAGCAATCAGCCCCAGCATTTT. Protein: CAWSQQSNQPQHF. The genes are TRBV30 and TRBJ1-5; no clear D. This CDR3 contains 13 residues. The V end lost 5 bases, the J end lost 1 base, and 9 bases lay between the germline ends. Germline lookup yields CDR1 GTSNPN and CDR2 SVGIG (reference sequence).

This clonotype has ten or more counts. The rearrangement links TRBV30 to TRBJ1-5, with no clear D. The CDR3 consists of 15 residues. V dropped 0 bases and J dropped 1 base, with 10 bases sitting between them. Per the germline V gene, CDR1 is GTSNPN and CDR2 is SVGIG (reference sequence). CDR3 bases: TGTGCCTGGAGTGTAAAGGGATGGAGCAATCAGCCCCAGCATTTT. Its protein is CAWSVKGWSNQPQHF. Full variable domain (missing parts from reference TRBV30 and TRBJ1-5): SQTIHQWPATLVQPVGSPLSLECTVEGTSNPNLYWYRQAAGRGLQLLFYSVGIGQISSEVPQNLSASRPQDRQFILSSKKLLLSDSGFYLCAWSVKGWSNQPQHFGDGTRLSIL.

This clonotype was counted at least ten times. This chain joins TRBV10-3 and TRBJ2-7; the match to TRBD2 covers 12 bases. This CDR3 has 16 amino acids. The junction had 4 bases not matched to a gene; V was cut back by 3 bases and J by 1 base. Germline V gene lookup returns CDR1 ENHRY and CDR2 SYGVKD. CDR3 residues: CAISDLTSGGSYEQYF. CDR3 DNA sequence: TGTGCCATCAGTGATTTAACTAGCGGGGGGTCCTACGAGCAGTACTTC.

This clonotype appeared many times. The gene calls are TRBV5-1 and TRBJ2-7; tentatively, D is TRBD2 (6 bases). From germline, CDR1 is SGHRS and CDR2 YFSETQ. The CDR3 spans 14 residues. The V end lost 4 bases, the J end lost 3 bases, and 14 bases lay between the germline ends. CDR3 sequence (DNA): TGCGCCAGCAGCCGCGTGGCGGGGTTCTACGAGCAGTACTTC. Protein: CASSRVAGFYEQYF.

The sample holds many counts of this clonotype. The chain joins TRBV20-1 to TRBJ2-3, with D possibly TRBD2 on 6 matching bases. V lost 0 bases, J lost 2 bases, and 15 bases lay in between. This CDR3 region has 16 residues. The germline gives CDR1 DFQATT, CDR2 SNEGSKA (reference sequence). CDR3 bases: TGCAGTGCTAGAGAGGGGCGGGGATACCCCACAGATACGCAGTATTTT. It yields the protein CSAREGRGYPTDTQYF.

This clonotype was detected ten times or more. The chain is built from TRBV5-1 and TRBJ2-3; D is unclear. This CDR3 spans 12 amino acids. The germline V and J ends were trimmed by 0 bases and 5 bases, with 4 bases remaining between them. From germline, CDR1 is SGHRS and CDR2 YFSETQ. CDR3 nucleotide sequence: TGCGCCAGCAGCTTGGAAGAAGATACGCAGTATTTT. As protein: CASSLEEDTQYF.

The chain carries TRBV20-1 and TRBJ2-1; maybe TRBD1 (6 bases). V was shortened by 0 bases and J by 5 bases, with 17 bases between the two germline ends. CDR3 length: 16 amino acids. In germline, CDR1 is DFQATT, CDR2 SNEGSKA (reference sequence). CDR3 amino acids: CSARDLFRTGHNEQFF. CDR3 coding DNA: TGCAGTGCTAGAGATCTGTTTCGTACAGGGCACAATGAGCAGTTCTTC.

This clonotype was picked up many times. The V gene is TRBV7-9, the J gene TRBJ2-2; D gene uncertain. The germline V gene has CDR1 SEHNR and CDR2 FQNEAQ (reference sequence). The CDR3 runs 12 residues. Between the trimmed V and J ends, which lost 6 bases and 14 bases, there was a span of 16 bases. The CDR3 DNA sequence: TGTGCCAGCAGGGCCGAAGGTTGGGGACTGTTTTTT. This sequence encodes CASRAEGWGLFF. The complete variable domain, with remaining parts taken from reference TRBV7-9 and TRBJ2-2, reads DTGVSQNPRHKITKRGQNVTFRCDPISEHNRLYWYRQTLGQGPEFLTYFQNEAQLEKSRLLSDRFSAERPKGSFSTLEIQRTEQGDSAMYLCASRAEGWGLFFGEGSRLTVL.

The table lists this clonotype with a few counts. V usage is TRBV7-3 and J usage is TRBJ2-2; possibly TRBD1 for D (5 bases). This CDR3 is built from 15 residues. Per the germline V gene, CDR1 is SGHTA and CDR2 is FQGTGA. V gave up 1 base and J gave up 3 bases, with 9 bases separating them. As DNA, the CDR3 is TGTGCCAGCAGCTTAAACAGGCCGGACACCGGGGAGCTGTTTTTT. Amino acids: CASSLNRPDTGELFF. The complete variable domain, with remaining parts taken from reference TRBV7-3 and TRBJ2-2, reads GAGVSQTPSNKVTEKGKYVELRCDPISGHTALYWYRQSLGQGPEFLIYFQGTGAADDSGLPNDRFFAVRPEGSVSTLKIQRTERGDSAVYLCASSLNRPDTGELFFGEGSRLTVL.

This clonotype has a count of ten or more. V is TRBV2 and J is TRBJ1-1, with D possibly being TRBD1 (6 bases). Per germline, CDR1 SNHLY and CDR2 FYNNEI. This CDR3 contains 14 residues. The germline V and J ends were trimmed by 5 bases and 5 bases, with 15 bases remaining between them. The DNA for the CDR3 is TGTGCCAGCAGTCAACAGGGAGGTTGGACTGAAGCTTTCTTT. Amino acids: CASSQQGGWTEAFF.